These T cell receptor beta chains were read from a single sample in a study of shared clonotypes between healthy human individuals. Data came from immunoSEQ multiplex PCR; TCRdb stores just in-frame clones and leaves some out. In the table there are approximately 1.9 million clones, just under 95% of which are singletons. Sequencing used naive CD8+ T cells from PBMCs. Source of these receptors: a man aged 18-30 years in good health. Some clones in this sample may be carry-over from other donors' samples. Each CDR3 is given with its conserved first and last residue. A D gene is named only where the DNA matches it firmly. Clone size is not always given. Where it is, it says once, few, many or a class for expanded clones.

d_gene,v_gene,abundance,len,j_gene,CDR3aa,CDR3nt
-,TRBV19,-,15,TRBJ2-1,CASRSAPTGRNEQFF,TGTGCCAGTAGGTCTGCGCCTACAGGACGTAATGAGCAGTTCTTC
TRBD1,TRBV13,-,16,TRBJ2-1,CASSLELGTANNEQFF,TGTGCCAGCAGCTTAGAACTCGGGACAGCCAACAATGAGCAGTTCTTC
-,TRBV29-1,-,13,TRBJ1-1,CSVDSGGGTEAFF,TGCAGCGTTGATTCAGGTGGCGGAACTGAAGCTTTCTTT
-,TRBV14,-,13,TRBJ1-2,CASSQGGNYGYTF,TGTGCCAGCAGCCAAGGTGGGAACTATGGCTACACCTTC
-,TRBV10-3,-,15,TRBJ1-1,CAISESFTENTEAFF,TGTGCCATCAGTGAGTCTTTCACGGAGAACACTGAAGCTTTCTTT
-,TRBV6-5,-,15,TRBJ2-2,CASSQDQRNTGELFF,TGTGCCAGCAGTCAGGACCAAAGGAACACCGGGGAGCTGTTTTTT
-,TRBV5-5,-,15,TRBJ1-1,CASSLVGTTNTEAFF,TGTGCCAGCAGCTTGGTTGGGACGACAAACACTGAAGCTTTCTTT
-,TRBV10-1,-,14,TRBJ2-3,CASKDSTSTDTQYF,TGCGCCAGCAAGGACAGTACTAGCACAGATACGCAGTATTTT
-,TRBV5-8,-,12,TRBJ2-7,CASSLSVDEQYF,TGTGCCAGCAGCTTGTCAGTGGACGAGCAGTACTTC
-,TRBV28,-,14,TRBJ2-2,CASSLAGNTGELFF,TGTGCCAGCAGTTTAGCCGGGAACACCGGGGAGCTGTTTTTT
TRBD1,TRBV7-8,-,14,TRBJ1-1,CASSSGQGATEAFF,TGTGCCAGCAGCTCGGGACAGGGGGCAACTGAAGCTTTCTTT
TRBD2,TRBV4-3,-,21,TRBJ2-2,CASSQGVLAGFAQANTGELFF,TGCGCCAGCAGCCAAGGGGTCCTAGCGGGATTCGCGCAAGCGAACACCGGGGAGCTGTTTTTT
TRBD1,TRBV7-9,-,15,TRBJ2-1,CASSPPGTALNEQFF,TGTGCCAGCAGCCCACCCGGGACAGCCCTCAATGAGCAGTTCTTC
-,TRBV7-9,-,14,TRBJ1-5,CASSHGVRDQPQHF,TGTGCCAGCAGCCATGGCGTCAGGGATCAGCCCCAGCATTTT
-,TRBV5-4,-,14,TRBJ2-1,CASSLVSSYNEQFF,TGTGCCAGCAGCTTGGTCAGTAGCTACAATGAGCAGTTCTTC
-,TRBV27,-,13,TRBJ2-7,CASGWTASYEQYF,TGTGCCAGCGGATGGACAGCGTCCTACGAGCAGTACTTC
-,TRBV19,-,15,TRBJ2-1,CASSIPASSYNEQFF,TGTGCCAGTAGTATCCCTGCGAGCTCCTACAATGAGCAGTTCTTC
-,TRBV6-1,-,19,TRBJ2-6,CASSGHIDGRRSGANVLTF,TGTGCCAGCAGTGGACACATAGACGGACGTCGCTCTGGGGCCAACGTCCTGACTTTC
-,TRBV28,-,14,TRBJ1-2,CASSFPGNNYGYTF,TGTGCCAGCAGTTTTCCGGGGAATAACTATGGCTACACCTTC
-,TRBV10-3,once,16,TRBJ2-7,CAISESVTSLSYEQYF,TGTGCCATCAGTGAGTCGGTGACTAGTTTGTCCTACGAGCAGTACTTC
-,TRBV7-9,-,14,TRBJ2-7,CASSAETGVWEQYF,TGTGCCAGCAGCGCCGAAACAGGCGTATGGGAGCAGTACTTC
-,TRBV7-9,-,13,TRBJ2-1,CASRDGTHNEQFF,TGTGCCAGCAGGGACGGGACACACAATGAGCAGTTCTTC
-,TRBV27,-,13,TRBJ1-5,CASSLDRWGVEHF,TGTGCCAGCAGTTTAGATCGCTGGGGAGTGGAGCATTTT
-,TRBV18,-,15,TRBJ2-7,CASSPSRDWNYEQYF,TGTGCCAGCTCACCGTCCCGGGACTGGAACTACGAGCAGTACTTC
TRBD1,TRBV30,-,19,TRBJ2-3,CAWSPPRDRYHPPTDTQYF,TGTGCCTGGAGTCCTCCGAGGGACAGATATCACCCCCCCACAGATACGCAGTATTTT
-,TRBV6-5,-,16,TRBJ1-3,CASSYSSGDSGNTIYF,TGTGCCAGCAGTTACTCGTCAGGAGACTCTGGAAACACCATATATTTT
TRBD2,TRBV7-9,-,15,TRBJ2-1,CASSLDSGRADEQFF,TGTGCCAGCAGCTTAGACAGCGGGAGGGCTGATGAGCAGTTCTTC
-,TRBV5-6,-,18,TRBJ1-1,CASSLAFFKDIWNTEAFF,TGTGCCAGCAGCTTGGCCTTCTTTAAGGACATTTGGAACACTGAAGCTTTCTTT
TRBD1,TRBV7-9,few,14,TRBJ1-5,CASSSRQGDQPQHF,TGTGCCAGCAGCTCAAGACAGGGAGATCAGCCCCAGCATTTT
-,TRBV4-2,-,11,TRBJ1-1,CAIEKNTEAFF,TGTGCCATTGAGAAGAACACTGAAGCTTTCTTT
TRBD1,TRBV13,-,17,TRBJ2-3,CASSLARDRGYTDTQYF,TGTGCCAGCAGCTTAGCCCGGGACAGGGGCTACACAGATACGCAGTATTTT
-,TRBV19,-,13,TRBJ2-3,CASSSVSTDTQYF,TGTGCCAGTAGTAGTGTTAGCACAGATACGCAGTATTTT
-,TRBV7-9,-,13,TRBJ2-7,CASSLARTYEQYF,TGTGCCAGCAGCTTAGCACGGACCTACGAGCAGTACTTC
TRBD2,TRBV28,once,15,TRBJ2-1,CASSLGGRPGNEQFF,TGTGCCAGCAGTTTAGGCGGGAGGCCCGGGAATGAGCAGTTCTTC
-,TRBV9,-,16,TRBJ1-1,CASSEPLQEVNTEAFF,TGTGCCAGCAGCGAACCTCTACAGGAGGTGAACACTGAAGCTTTCTTT
TRBD2,TRBV5-1,-,15,TRBJ2-1,CASSLGGSSYNEQFF,TGCGCCAGCAGCTTGGGCGGGAGCTCCTACAATGAGCAGTTCTTC
-,TRBV7-9,-,11,TRBJ1-1,CASSFGLEAFF,TGTGCCAGCAGCTTTGGGCTTGAAGCTTTCTTT
-,TRBV7-9,-,14,TRBJ1-2,CASRAPFEDYGYTF,TGTGCCAGCAGGGCCCCATTCGAGGACTATGGCTACACCTTC
-,TRBV4-2,-,14,TRBJ2-7,CASSQELNSYEQYF,TGTGCCAGCAGCCAAGAACTAAACTCCTACGAGCAGTACTTC
TRBD2,TRBV5-1,-,17,TRBJ2-1,CASSLAGQLAGWNEQFF,TGCGCCAGCAGCTTGGCCGGTCAGCTAGCGGGATGGAATGAGCAGTTCTTC
-,TRBV5-8,-,12,TRBJ2-4,CASSPRQDIQYF,TGTGCCAGCAGCCCCCGACAGGACATTCAGTACTTC
-,TRBV5-6,-,13,TRBJ1-2,CASYMEGNYGYTF,TGTGCCAGCTACATGGAGGGTAACTATGGCTACACCTTC
-,TRBV7-2,-,15,TRBJ2-7,CASSLGGGGTYEQYF,TGTGCCAGCAGCTTAGGTGGGGGCGGCACCTACGAGCAGTACTTC
-,TRBV7-9,-,13,TRBJ1-1,CASRQDSFTEAFF,TGTGCCAGCAGACAGGACAGTTTCACTGAAGCTTTCTTT
TRBD1,TRBV9,-,21,TRBJ2-2,CASSARINIRDSLERAGELFF,TGTGCCAGCAGCGCTCGAATAAATATTCGGGACAGCCTCGAAAGGGCCGGGGAGCTGTTTTTT
-,TRBV7-9,-,17,TRBJ2-4,CASSLSGTSLAKNIQYF,TGTGCCAGCAGCTTAAGTGGGACAAGTTTAGCCAAAAACATTCAGTACTTC
-,TRBV28,once,17,TRBJ1-1,CASSLYSPGGLNTEAFF,TGTGCCAGCAGTTTATATTCCCCAGGAGGGTTGAACACTGAAGCTTTCTTT
-,TRBV5-1,-,15,TRBJ2-7,CASSSGWDTLYEQYF,TGCGCCAGCAGCTCGGGCTGGGACACCCTCTACGAGCAGTACTTC
TRBD2,TRBV25-1,-,16,TRBJ2-2,CASSEVSAGGTGELFF,TGTGCCAGCAGTGAGGTATCAGCGGGAGGGACCGGGGAGCTGTTTTTT
-,TRBV9,-,13,TRBJ1-2,CASSVGRLYGYTF,TGTGCCAGCAGCGTCGGACGGCTCTATGGCTACACCTTC
-,TRBV7-9,-,14,TRBJ2-5,CASSPGTTKETQYF,TGTGCCAGCAGCCCCGGGACAACGAAAGAGACCCAGTACTTC
-,TRBV13,once,17,TRBJ2-1,CASSPPGDQASYNEQFF,TGTGCCAGCAGCCCGCCGGGAGACCAAGCCTCCTACAATGAGCAGTTCTTC
-,TRBV7-2,-,17,TRBJ2-1,CASSLAPYQGVFYEQFF,TGTGCCAGCAGCTTAGCGCCTTACCAGGGAGTCTTTTATGAGCAGTTCTTC
TRBD2,TRBV5-1,-,15,TRBJ2-1,CASSARLAGVYEQFF,TGCGCCAGCAGCGCCCGCCTAGCGGGAGTCTATGAGCAGTTCTTC
TRBD2,TRBV7-6,-,14,TRBJ2-7,CASSWTSGSYEQYF,TGTGCCAGCAGCTGGACTAGCGGGTCCTACGAGCAGTACTTC